Each of the 27 T cell receptor beta chains below was sequenced from the same sample in a study of regulatory T cells in long-lasting Graves disease. For TCR beta, libraries came from iRepertoire HTBI primers and Arm-PCR of CDR3 regions. TCRdb re-called the multiplex PCR reads through MiXCR, storing one row per CDR3 protein. The table includes hundreds of thousands of distinct CDR3 sequences, roughly a sixth detected once. Time point specified: newly diagnosed GD, antithyroid drugs for less than 3 months. Extracted PBMC RNA gave rise to the TCR library. The same sample was also used in a study of T cells in Graves' hyperthyroidism and ophthalmopathy.

The sample consisted of peripheral blood mononuclear cells (PBMCs), taken at new diagnosis, from a patient treated with antithyroid drugs. These receptors all stem from a woman aged 35-65 years with Graves disease.

This clonotype has more than one count but fewer than ten. The chain is built from TRBV30 and TRBJ1-4; 7 nucleotides align to TRBD1. Germline V gene lookup returns CDR1 GTSNPN and CDR2 SVGIG (reference sequence). Unmatched junction bases numbered 4, after V lost 2 bases and J lost 7 bases. There are 13 residues in the CDR3. CDR3 protein: CAWSTGVVEKLFF. Here the CDR3 DNA reads TGTGCCTGGAGTACAGGGGTTGTTGAAAAACTGTTTTTT.

V and J are TRBV12-3 or TRBV12-4 and TRBJ1-6, with D unclear. The length of the CDR3 is 14 residues. Trimming pared 3 bases from V and 8 bases from J, leaving 11 bases between. CDR3 region: CASSFNSPHSPLHF. CDR3 DNA sequence: TGTGCCAGCAGTTTCAACAGCCCGCATTCACCCCTCCACTTT.

This clonotype was recorded a few times. The chain combines TRBV6-1 with TRBJ2-3; the D gene is possibly TRBD2 (6 bases). Looked up from germline, CDR1 is MNHNS and CDR2 is SASEGT. The CDR3 extends over 12 amino acids. The ends were cut back, 9 bases at V and 10 bases at J, with 17 bases in the middle. The CDR3 region is CASTAGQVSQYF. CDR3 in DNA: TGTGCCAGTACGGCGGGGCAGGTGTCGCAGTATTTT.

This clonotype was recorded many times. The chain carries TRBV2 and TRBJ1-6, with 11 bases fitting TRBD1. This CDR3 contains 15 residues. The V gene end was trimmed by 4 bases and the J gene end by 10 bases; junction bases not matched to a gene: 6. Germline values: CDR1 SNHLY, CDR2 FYNNEI. The CDR3 nucleotides read TGTGCCAGCAGTGGGCCGGGACAGGGGGGATCACCCCTCCACTTT. It encodes CASSGPGQGGSPLHF.

The chain has TRBV11-3 and TRBJ2-3; D uncertain. The CDR3 spans 13 residues. The V gene lost 4 bases and the J gene lost 4 bases, with 9 bases spanning the gap. Germline CDR1 and CDR2: SGHNT and YENEEA. Written as DNA, the CDR3 is TGTGCCAGCAGCTCCTCTTTGGCAGATACGCAGTATTTT. This sequence encodes CASSSSLADTQYF. The full variable domain, in which reference TRBV11-3 and TRBJ2-3 provide the parts outside the CDR3, is EAGVVQSPRYKIIEKKQPVAFWCNPISGHNTLYWYLQNLGQGPELLIRYENEEAVDDSQLPKDRFSAERLKGVDSTLKIQPAELGDSAVYLCASSSSLADTQYFGPGTRLTVL.

This clonotype was seen repeatedly, ten times or more. The chain combines TRBV20-1 with TRBJ1-2, with D uncertain. V was cut by 5 bases and J by 3 bases, with 13 bases left in between. Germline CDR1 and CDR2: DFQATT and SNEGSKA (reference sequence). This CDR3 is built from 13 residues. The CDR3 spells CSAEEQHDYGYTF. Here the CDR3 DNA reads TGCAGTGCTGAAGAGCAGCACGACTATGGCTACACCTTC.

This sequence joins TRBV2 and TRBJ1-2; D may be TRBD1 (5 bases). Trimming took off 6 bases at V and 3 bases at J, with 14 bases between the two ends. Germline V gene sequence: CDR1 SNHLY, CDR2 FYNNEI. There are 14 residues in the CDR3. CDR3 region: CASSLRAGYYGYTF. The CDR3 coding sequence is TGTGCCAGCAGCTTGCGGGCAGGGTACTATGGCTACACCTTC.

This clonotype came up a few times. The J gene is TRBJ1-1, the V gene TRBV5-1, with 7 bases aligning to TRBD1. V was pared by 4 bases and J by 2 bases, with 5 bases of the junction left unmatched. In germline, CDR1 is SGHRS, CDR2 YFSETQ. The CDR3 is 14 amino acids. The CDR3, as DNA: TGCGCCAGCAGCAAAGGACAGGCCAACACTGAAGCTTTCTTT. Encoded protein: CASSKGQANTEAFF. Drawing the rest from reference TRBV5-1 and TRBJ1-1, the complete variable domain is KAGVTQTPRYLIKTRGQQVTLSCSPISGHRSVSWYQQTPGQGLQFLFEYFSETQRNKGNFPGRFSGRQFSNSRSEMNVSTLELGDSALYLCASSKGQANTEAFFGQGTRLTVV.

The table lists this clonotype with many counts. The rearrangement uses TRBV2 and TRBJ2-1, with D perhaps TRBD1 (6 bases). The CDR3 extends over 12 amino acids. The germline CDR1 and CDR2 sequences are SNHLY and FYNNEI. Trimming removed 5 bases from V and 5 bases from J, with 7 bases in between. Here the CDR3 DNA reads TGTGCCAGCAGTACAGGGCACAATGAGCAGTTCTTC. Amino acids: CASSTGHNEQFF.

Many counts were recorded for this clonotype. The chain is built from TRBV3-1 and TRBJ1-2; D gene uncertain. This CDR3 spans 14 amino acids. Germline V gene sequence: CDR1 LGHDT, CDR2 YNNKEL (reference sequence). With 4 bases removed from V and 4 bases from J, the gap between germline ends came to 13 bases. The CDR3 region is CASSPLGVSYGYTF. CDR3 nucleotide sequence: TGTGCCAGCAGCCCCCTTGGGGTGAGCTATGGCTACACCTTC.

Worth noting for this clonotype: A read error may be the cause here, since a much bigger clone is one base away. The J gene is TRBJ2-2, the V gene TRBV12-3 or TRBV12-4, with D possibly matching TRBD2 (5 bases). This CDR3 has 12 residues. The CDR3 loop is CASTPWPGELLF. The DNA for the CDR3 is TGTGCCAGCACCCCCTGGCCCGGGGAGCTGCTTTTT.

This clonotype has only a few counts. The rearrangement uses TRBV7-2 and TRBJ1-1; TRBD1 might be the D (6 bases). CDR3 length: 15 residues. Trimming took 3 bases from V and 1 from J, leaving 12 bases between them. Germline values: CDR1 SGHTA, CDR2 FQGNSA. In nucleotides, the CDR3 is TGTGCCAGCAGCTTGAGGGGGGGCGAGAACACTGAAGCTTTCTTT. Translation: CASSLRGGENTEAFF.

This clonotype appeared many times. The V call is TRBV2, the J call TRBJ1-2; D is unclear. Looked up from germline, CDR1 is SNHLY and CDR2 is FYNNEI. V lost 7 bases and J lost 0, with 12 bases in between. This CDR3 contains 14 residues. The CDR3 DNA reads as TGTGCCAGCACTTCCCGTGGAGCTAACTATGGCTACACCTTC. It codes for CASTSRGANYGYTF. The full variable domain, rest sourced from reference TRBV2 and TRBJ1-2, is EPEVTQTPSHQVTQMGQEVILRCVPISNHLYFYWYRQILGQKVEFLVSFYNNEISEKSEIFDDQFSVERPDGSNFTLKIRSTKLEDSAMYFCASTSRGANYGYTFGSGTRLTVV.

Comments on this clonotype: A clone one base away is much larger, so this may be a read error. This chain links TRBV2 with TRBJ1-4, with D maybe TRBD1 (6 bases). CDR3 length: 14 amino acids. Between the trimmed V and J ends, which lost 6 bases and 12 bases, there was a span of 20 bases. Germline loops: CDR1 SNHLY, CDR2 FYNNEI. The CDR3 loop is CASRQGTWGEELFF. The CDR3 DNA follows: TGTGCCAGCAGGCAGGGGACCTGGGGGGAAGAACTGTTTTTT.

This clonotype has a count of ten or more. V and J are TRBV11-2 and TRBJ2-7; D unresolved. There are 10 residues in the CDR3. V was trimmed by 4 bases and J by 2 bases, leaving 0 bases between them. In germline, CDR1 is SGHAT, CDR2 FQNNGV. The CDR3 bases are TGTGCCAGCAGCTCCTACGAGCAGTACTTC. This translates into CASSSYEQYF.

Many counts were recorded for this clonotype. For the CDR3, the DNA is TGCAGTGCTAGCCGGCAGGGAGACTACACCTTC. The encoded protein is CSASRQGDYTF. V gene TRBV20-1 combines with J gene TRBJ1-2, with D possibly matching TRBD1 (5 bases). Germline values: CDR1 DFQATT, CDR2 SNEGSKA (reference sequence). The CDR3 is 11 amino acids. Trimming removed 3 bases from V and 10 bases from J, with 12 bases in between.

This clonotype was seen only a few times. CDR3 protein: CASWIPWGGAGGYTF. The CDR3 bases are TGTGCCAGCTGGATACCCTGGGGGGGGGCCGGTGGCTACACCTTC. The gene calls are TRBV28 and TRBJ1-2, with D possibly matching TRBD1 (6 bases). The germline CDR1 and CDR2 sequences are MDHEN and SYDVKM. This CDR3 comprises 15 residues. Trimming pared 8 bases from V and 7 bases from J, leaving 23 bases between.

This clonotype was seen only a few times. The chain recombines TRBV2 with TRBJ2-2; either TRBD1 or TRBD2 may fit D (6 bases each). The CDR3 extends over 14 amino acids. The germline CDR1 and CDR2 sequences are SNHLY and FYNNEI. The V and J ends lost 6 bases and 4 bases respectively, with 12 bases between them. DNA of the CDR3: TGTGCCAGCAGCGCCGGGGGCCTCACCGGGGAGCTGTTTTTT. Amino acid sequence: CASSAGGLTGELFF.

The rearrangement joins TRBV14 to TRBJ2-1; TRBD1 matches 9 bases. The CDR3 length is 15 residues. CDR1 is SGHDN, CDR2 FVKESK, per germline. V dropped 5 bases and J dropped 5; count of bases not matched to a gene: 7. The CDR3 region has the DNA TGTGCCAGCAGCAATACCGGGACAGGGAACAATGAGCAGTTCTTC. Its protein is CASSNTGTGNNEQFF.

With respect to this clonotype: The conserved closing phenylalanine or tryptophan is absent in this CDR3, likely reflecting a read error. The rearrangement joins TRBV10-2 to TRBJ2-1; TRBD2 matches at 12 bases. In germline, CDR1 is WSHSY, CDR2 SAAADI. Losses at the gene ends were 4 bases for V and 3 bases for J; bases not matched to a gene: 7. The CDR3 length is 17 residues. For the CDR3, the DNA is TGCGCCAGCAGTGGACTAGCGGGGGTTTTCTTCTACAATGAGCAGTTCTTA. Protein product: CASSGLAGVFFYNEQFL.

This clonotype came up many times. V usage is TRBV12-3 or TRBV12-4 and J usage is TRBJ1-2; D is undetermined. This CDR3 region has 12 residues. V was pared by 7 bases and J by 5 bases, with 11 bases between. The CDR3 sequence: CASTTTAYGYTF. The CDR3 region has the DNA TGTGCCAGCACCACCACAGCGTATGGCTACACCTTC.

Remarks on this clonotype: A much larger clone sits a single nucleotide away, making a read error possible. The rearrangement uses TRBV3-1 and TRBJ2-1; D is perhaps TRBD1 (5 bases). The CDR3 is 15 amino acids. Trimming took off 4 bases at V and 10 bases at J, with 20 bases between the two ends. Germline V gene lookup returns CDR1 LGHDT and CDR2 YNNKEL (reference sequence). CDR3 sequence: CASSLGSLPTGEQFF. The CDR3 DNA sequence: TGTGCCAGCAGCCTCGGTTCCCTACCTACAGGAGAGCAGTTCTTC.

The sample holds a few counts of this clonotype. The chain couples TRBV19 to TRBJ1-6, with no clear D. This CDR3 is 13 amino acids long. CDR1 and CDR2 from the germline V gene are LNHDA and SQIVND (reference sequence). Trimming left V 2 bases short and J 11 bases short, with 10 bases between. The CDR3 DNA follows: TGTGCCAGTAGTATAAAGAAAGTGGCACCCCTCCACTTT. This translates into CASSIKKVAPLHF.

In this sample, this clonotype turned up many times. This CDR3 is CASSRGTSGTDTQYF. In DNA, the CDR3 is TGCGCCAGCTCTAGAGGGACTAGCGGGACAGATACGCAGTATTTT. V is TRBV5-1 and J is TRBJ2-3; 12 positions agree with TRBD2. This CDR3 spans 15 amino acids. The V gene end was trimmed by 7 bases and the J gene end by 3 bases; junction bases not matched to a gene: 6. Germline lookup yields CDR1 SGHRS and CDR2 YFSETQ.

This chain links TRBV19 with TRBJ1-2; 7 bases line up with TRBD1. The V gene end was trimmed by 7 bases and the J gene end by 0 bases; junction bases not matched to a gene: 5. The germline gives CDR1 LNHDA, CDR2 SQIVND (reference sequence). The CDR3 extends over 14 amino acids. The CDR3 here is CASTSGTANYGYTF. The CDR3 coding sequence is TGTGCCAGTACCTCCGGGACAGCTAACTATGGCTACACCTTC.

This clonotype was observed many times. The chain links TRBV18 to TRBJ2-1; D is possibly TRBD2 (6 bases). CDR1 is KGHSH, CDR2 LQKENI, per germline. Trimming left V 3 bases short and J 5 bases short, with 17 bases between. The CDR3 has 16 amino acids. The DNA of the CDR3 is TGTGCCAGCTCACCGTCACTTATGGCGGGGAACAATGAGCAGTTCTTC. Translation: CASSPSLMAGNNEQFF.

This sequence joins TRBV7-3 and TRBJ1-6, with 8 bases lining up with TRBD1. The CDR3 consists of 15 residues. Germline V CDR1 and CDR2: SGHTA, FQGTGA. Germline trimming cut 0 bases from V and 10 bases from J; bases unmatched to any gene: 5. The CDR3 bases are TGTGCCAGCAGCTTAACCGGGACAGGCTCATCACCCCTCCACTTT. This codes for CASSLTGTGSSPLHF.